The 22 T cell receptor beta chains below were found in one sample sequenced in a study of blood T cell repertoires in COVID-19. Some clones are missing from TCRdb's copy, which holds only in-frame ones; the method was immunoSEQ multiplex PCR. The sample shows 250,000 or so clones, about nine tenths of them seen only once. Sequencing was carried out using peripheral blood. These receptors were collected from a woman aged 60-75 years with acute or convalescent COVID-19.

The chain has TRBV14 and TRBJ2-5; 8 nucleotides align to TRBD2. CDR1 is SGHDN and CDR2 is FVKESK in the germline V gene. Trimming removed 2 bases from V and 6 bases from J; junction bases left unmatched: 8. The CDR3 is 15 residues long. This CDR3 reads CASSQLPGGEQTQYF. The DNA for the CDR3 is TGTGCCAGCAGCCAATTGCCGGGGGGGGAGCAGACCCAGTACTTC.

V is TRBV4-3 and J is TRBJ2-1; a possible D gene is TRBD2 (5 bases). CDR1 is LGHNA, CDR2 YSLEER, per germline. Trimming took 1 base from V and 10 from J, leaving 11 bases between them. The CDR3 runs to 13 residues. In DNA, the CDR3 is TGCGCCAGCAGCCAAGCTGGGAGCCGGGAGCAGTTCTTC. The encoded protein is CASSQAGSREQFF.

The V call is TRBV9, the J call TRBJ1-1, with 7 nucleotides matching TRBD1. This CDR3 is built from 13 residues. Per germline, CDR1 SGDLS and CDR2 YYNGEE. The V segment lost 3 bases and the J segment 3 bases; nucleotides outside the gene matches: 2. CDR3 residues: CASSGRGYTEAFF. As DNA, the CDR3 is TGTGCCAGCAGCGGCAGGGGGTACACTGAAGCTTTCTTT.

The rearrangement links TRBV5-1 to TRBJ2-3; D possibly corresponds to TRBD2 (7 bases). Germline lookup yields CDR1 SGHRS and CDR2 YFSETQ. V gave up 5 bases and J gave up 3 bases, with 19 bases separating them. The CDR3 covers 16 residues. The DNA of the CDR3 is TGCGCCAGCAGGTCGGGGGGCGGGAGTAAGACAGATACGCAGTATTTT. This encodes CASRSGGGSKTDTQYF.

The CDR3 is CASSSYFDRVTGELFF. CDR3 DNA: TGTGCCAGCAGCTCATACTTCGACAGGGTCACCGGGGAGCTGTTTTTT. This sequence joins TRBV7-2 and TRBJ2-2; 7 positions match TRBD1. The CDR3 consists of 16 residues. Trimming took 4 bases from V and 4 from J; bases not matched to a gene: 9. CDR1 and CDR2 from the germline V gene are SGHTA and FQGNSA.

J is TRBJ2-3 and V is TRBV29-1; D may be TRBD2 (5 bases). V was clipped by 6 bases and J by 1 base, with 5 bases between them. CDR3 length: 11 amino acids. The germline V gene has CDR1 SQVTM and CDR2 ANQGSEA. The CDR3 DNA follows: TGCAGCGTCGGGGGCACAGATACGCAGTATTTT. Translation gives CSVGGTDTQYF.

This clone was observed once. V gene TRBV2 combines with J gene TRBJ1-6; D is unresolved. Per germline, CDR1 SNHLY and CDR2 FYNNEI. Trimming cost V 4 bases and J 10 bases, with 5 bases left between them. This CDR3 is 11 amino acids long. As DNA, the CDR3 is TGTGCCAGCAGTGTGTCATCACCCCTCCACTTT. It specifies CASSVSSPLHF. The variable domain in full, with the rest retrieved from reference TRBV2 and TRBJ1-6, is EPEVTQTPSHQVTQMGQEVILRCVPISNHLYFYWYRQILGQKVEFLVSFYNNEISEKSEIFDDQFSVERPDGSNFTLKIRSTKLEDSAMYFCASSVSSPLHFGNGTRLTVT.

This clone was detected a few times. The chain uses TRBV6-5 and TRBJ1-1, with a weak D call TRBD1 (5 bases). This CDR3 is built from 15 residues. Germline CDR1 is MNHEY and CDR2 is SVGAGI. The V gene lost 5 bases and the J gene lost 3 bases, with 16 bases spanning the gap. CDR3 sequence (DNA): TGTGCCAGCAGTCTTTCGGGGGGTTTGGACACTGAAGCTTTCTTT. Protein product: CASSLSGGLDTEAFF.

This clone was detected only once. This chain joins TRBV7-6 and TRBJ1-3; 8 bases fit TRBD1. Per the germline V gene, CDR1 is SGHVS and CDR2 is FNYEAQ. The ends lost 3 bases at V and 0 bases at J; junction bases unmatched: 4. CDR3 length: 16 residues. The CDR3 DNA reads as TGTGCCAGCAGCTTCCGGACAGGGAGCTCTGGAAACACCATATATTTT. This encodes CASSFRTGSSGNTIYF.

This sequence joins TRBV29-1 and TRBJ1-3; 7 bases agree with TRBD1. Germline values: CDR1 SQVTM, CDR2 ANQGSEA. This CDR3 has 16 amino acids. V dropped 0 bases and J dropped 2; count of bases not matched to a gene: 7. Written as DNA, the CDR3 is TGCAGCGTTGAAGATCGGCAGGGGGGAACTGGAAACACCATATATTTT. Its translation: CSVEDRQGGTGNTIYF. Using reference TRBV29-1 and TRBJ1-3 for the parts outside the CDR3, the full variable domain is SAVISQKPSRDICQRGTSLTIQCQVDSQVTMMFWYRQQPGQSLTLIATANQGSEATYESGFVIDKFPISRPNLTFSTLTVSNMSPEDSSIYLCSVEDRQGGTGNTIYFGEGSWLTVV.

The rearrangement links TRBV25-1 to TRBJ1-1; 7 bases line up with TRBD1. The V gene's germline CDR1 is MGHDK and CDR2 SYGVNS. The junction had 13 bases not matched to a gene; V was cut back by 5 bases and J by 10 bases. This CDR3 has 14 residues. CDR3 DNA: TGTGCCAGCAGTCATACGGGACAGTGGTATGTAGCTTTCTTT. Translation gives CASSHTGQWYVAFF.

V gene TRBV7-2 combines with J gene TRBJ1-5, with no clear D. CDR3 length: 13 amino acids. V gave up 1 base and J gave up 7 bases, with 8 bases separating them. Germline V gene data show CDR1 as SGHTA and CDR2 as FQGNSA. The CDR3 nucleotides are TGTGCCAGCAGCTTAGAGGGAGGGCAGCCCCAGCATTTT. This encodes CASSLEGGQPQHF.

The V and J genes are TRBV7-2 and TRBJ1-2; 10 bases are a match to TRBD1. CDR1 and CDR2 from the germline V gene are SGHTA and FQGNSA. CDR3 size: 14 residues. The junction had 3 bases not matched to a gene; V was cut back by 1 base and J by 7 bases. For the CDR3, the DNA is TGTGCCAGCAGCTTAGGACAGGGGGCGTTTGGCTACACCTTC. Translation: CASSLGQGAFGYTF.

The rearrangement links TRBV4-2 to TRBJ2-5; 8 bases match TRBD2. CDR1 is LGHNA, CDR2 YNFKEQ, per germline. V lost 0 bases to trimming and J lost 6 bases; unmatched junction nucleotides: 9. The CDR3 spans 16 residues. The CDR3 nucleotides are TGTGCCAGCAGCCAAGAAGCGCGGGGGGTTGAAAAGACCCAGTACTTC. Translation gives CASSQEARGVEKTQYF.

The chain is built from TRBV27 and TRBJ1-5; the match to TRBD1 covers 9 bases. CDR3 length: 15 amino acids. The germline V gene encodes CDR1 MNHEY and CDR2 SMNVEV (reference sequence). J lost 1 base, V lost 6 bases, and 4 bases had no gene match. DNA for the CDR3: TGTGCCAGCAGGCAAGGACAGGGGAGCAATCAGCCCCAGCATTTT. Its translation: CASRQGQGSNQPQHF.

The chain carries TRBV19 and TRBJ1-2; 12 bases align to TRBD1. V was pared by 3 bases and J by 8 bases, with 7 bases of the junction left unmatched. The length of the CDR3 is 15 residues. Germline V CDR1 and CDR2: LNHDA, SQIVND (reference sequence). CDR3 protein: CASSIQGQGAPGYTF. CDR3 bases: TGTGCCAGTAGTATCCAGGGACAGGGGGCGCCCGGCTACACCTTC.

This clone was seen only once. V gene TRBV6-5 combines with J gene TRBJ1-3, with no clear D. In germline, CDR1 is MNHEY, CDR2 SVGAGI. CDR3 size: 15 residues. The V end was cut by 2 bases, the J end by 1 base, with 9 bases between. CDR3 loop: CASSYGGVSGNTIYF. CDR3 DNA sequence: TGTGCCAGCAGTTACGGCGGAGTTTCTGGAAACACCATATATTTT.

The chain combines TRBV5-6 with TRBJ2-7; a possible D gene is TRBD1 (6 bases). V was cut by 4 bases and J by 0 bases, with 11 bases left in between. The V gene's germline CDR1 is SGHDT and CDR2 YYEEEE. The CDR3 extends over 14 amino acids. In DNA form, the CDR3 reads TGTGCCAGCAGCCGGGGACACCTCTCCTACGAGCAGTACTTC. This codes for CASSRGHLSYEQYF.

The chain combines TRBV9 with TRBJ2-3; 9 bases fit TRBD1. The CDR3 loop spans 16 amino acids. Germline CDR1 is SGDLS and CDR2 is YYNGEE. V lost 3 bases, J lost 2 bases, and 7 bases stayed unmatched. The CDR3 DNA follows: TGTGCCAGCAGCGCTAAGGACAGGGGCTACACAGATACGCAGTATTTT. Translating it yields CASSAKDRGYTDTQYF.

The gene calls are TRBV27 and TRBJ1-2; no definite D call. Trimming removed 0 bases from V and 4 bases from J, with 9 bases in between. The CDR3 is 14 amino acids. Germline V gene lookup returns CDR1 MNHEY and CDR2 SMNVEV (reference sequence). The CDR3 DNA sequence: TGTGCCAGCAGTTTATCACCCGGGAGCTATGGCTACACCTTC. It is translated as CASSLSPGSYGYTF.

V and J are TRBV21-1 and TRBJ2-7; TRBD2, as called in the table, went unchecked against the DNA. TRBV21-1 is a pseudogene locus. CDR3 length: 18 amino acids. CDR3 protein: CASSFGLAGGPGRYEQYF. In DNA, the CDR3 is TGTGCCAGCAGCTTCGGACTAGCGGGAGGTCCAGGGCGCTACGAGCAGTACTTC.

The chain joins TRBV6-5 to TRBJ2-1; 8 nucleotides match TRBD1. CDR1 is MNHEY, CDR2 SVGAGI, per germline. The junction had 5 bases not matched to a gene; V was cut back by 10 bases and J by 9 bases. The CDR3 consists of 11 residues. CDR3 DNA sequence: TGTGCCACCCAGGGGGCGCTTGAGCAGTTCTTC. It specifies CATQGALEQFF.